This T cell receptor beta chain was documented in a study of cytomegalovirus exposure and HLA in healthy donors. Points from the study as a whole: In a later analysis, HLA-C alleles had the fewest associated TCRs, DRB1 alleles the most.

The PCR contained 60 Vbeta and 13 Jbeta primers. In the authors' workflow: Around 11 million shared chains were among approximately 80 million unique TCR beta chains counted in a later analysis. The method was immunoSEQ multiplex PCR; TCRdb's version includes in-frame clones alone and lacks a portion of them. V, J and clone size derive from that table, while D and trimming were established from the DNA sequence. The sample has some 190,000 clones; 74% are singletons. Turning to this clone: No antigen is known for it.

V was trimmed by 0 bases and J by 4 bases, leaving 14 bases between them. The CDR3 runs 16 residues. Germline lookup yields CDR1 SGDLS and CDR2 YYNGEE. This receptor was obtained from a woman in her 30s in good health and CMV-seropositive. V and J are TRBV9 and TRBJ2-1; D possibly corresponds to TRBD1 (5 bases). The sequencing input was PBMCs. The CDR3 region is CASSVEAGMVYNEQFF. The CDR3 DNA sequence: TGTGCCAGCAGCGTAGAGGCAGGGATGGTGTACAATGAGCAGTTCTTC. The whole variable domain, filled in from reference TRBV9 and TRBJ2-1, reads DSGVTQTPKHLITATGQRVTLRCSPRSGDLSVYWYQQSLDQGLQFLIQYYNGEERAKGNILERFSAQQFPDLHSELNLSSLELGDSALYFCASSVEAGMVYNEQFFGPGTRLTVL.